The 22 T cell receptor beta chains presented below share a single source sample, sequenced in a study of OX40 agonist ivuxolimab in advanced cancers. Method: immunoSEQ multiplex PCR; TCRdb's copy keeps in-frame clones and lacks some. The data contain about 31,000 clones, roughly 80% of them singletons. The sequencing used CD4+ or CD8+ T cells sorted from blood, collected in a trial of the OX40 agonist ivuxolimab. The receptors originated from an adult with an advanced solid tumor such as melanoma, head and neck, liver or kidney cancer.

CDR3 loop: CASSLVDRGVLHSPLHF. The CDR3, as DNA: TGTGCCAGCAGCTTAGTGGACAGGGGGGTACTGCATTCACCCCTCCACTTT. The V and J genes are TRBV7-8 and TRBJ1-6; 10 nucleotides agree with TRBD1. Germline CDR1 is SGHVS and CDR2 is FQNEAQ. CDR3 length: 17 residues. Germline trimming cut 1 base from V and 8 bases from J; bases unmatched to any gene: 8.

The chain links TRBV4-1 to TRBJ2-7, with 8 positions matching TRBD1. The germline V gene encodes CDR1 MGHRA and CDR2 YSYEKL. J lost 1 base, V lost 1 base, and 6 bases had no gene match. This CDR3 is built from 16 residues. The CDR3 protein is CASSQGTGGISYEQYF. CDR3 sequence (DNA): TGCGCCAGCAGCCAAGGAACAGGGGGAATTTCCTACGAGCAGTACTTC.

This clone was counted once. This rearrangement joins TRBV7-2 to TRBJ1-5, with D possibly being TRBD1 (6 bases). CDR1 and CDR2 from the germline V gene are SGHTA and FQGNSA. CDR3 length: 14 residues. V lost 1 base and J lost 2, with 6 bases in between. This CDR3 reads CASSLDRGNQPQHF. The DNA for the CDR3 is TGTGCCAGCAGCTTAGACAGGGGCAATCAGCCCCAGCATTTT.

The CDR3 DNA sequence: TGTGCCAGCTCACCACCCTATCCCAGTTCAGTAGGAGATACGCAGTATTTT. Translation gives CASSPPYPSSVGDTQYF. The chain uses TRBV18 and TRBJ2-3; D is uncertain. The CDR3 spans 17 residues. V was shortened by 0 bases and J by 5 bases, with 18 bases between the two germline ends. Germline loops: CDR1 KGHSH, CDR2 LQKENI.

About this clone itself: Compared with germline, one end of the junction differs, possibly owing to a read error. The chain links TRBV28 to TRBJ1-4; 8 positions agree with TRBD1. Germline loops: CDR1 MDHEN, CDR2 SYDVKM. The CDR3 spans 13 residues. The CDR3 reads CASSLWDRESPVF. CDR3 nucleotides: TGTGCCAGCAGTTTATGGGACAGGGAATCCCCGGTTTTT.

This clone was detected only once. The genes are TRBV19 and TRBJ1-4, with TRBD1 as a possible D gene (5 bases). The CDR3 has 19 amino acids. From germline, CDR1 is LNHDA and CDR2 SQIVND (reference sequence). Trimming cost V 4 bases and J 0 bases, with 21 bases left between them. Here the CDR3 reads CASSSNPGRRTATNEKLFF. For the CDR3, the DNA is TGTGCCAGTAGTAGCAATCCGGGACGCAGAACGGCAACTAATGAAAAACTGTTTTTT.

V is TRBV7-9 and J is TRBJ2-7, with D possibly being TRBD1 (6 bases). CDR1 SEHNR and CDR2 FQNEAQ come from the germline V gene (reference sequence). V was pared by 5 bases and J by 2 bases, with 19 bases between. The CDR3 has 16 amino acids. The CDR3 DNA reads TGTGCCAGCAGCCAAGATTTCGGGGACATGACCTACGAGCAGTACTTC. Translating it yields CASSQDFGDMTYEQYF.

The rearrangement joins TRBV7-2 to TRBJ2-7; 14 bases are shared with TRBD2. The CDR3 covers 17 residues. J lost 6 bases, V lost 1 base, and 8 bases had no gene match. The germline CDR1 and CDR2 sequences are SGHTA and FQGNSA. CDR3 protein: CASSLDGLAGGSGEQYF. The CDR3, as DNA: TGTGCCAGCAGCTTAGACGGACTAGCGGGAGGTTCGGGCGAGCAGTACTTC.

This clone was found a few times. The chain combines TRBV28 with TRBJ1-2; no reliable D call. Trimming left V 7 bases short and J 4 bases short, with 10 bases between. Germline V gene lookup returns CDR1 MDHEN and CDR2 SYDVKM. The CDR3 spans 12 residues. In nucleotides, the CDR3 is TGTGCCAGCACATTCGGAGGCTATGGCTACACCTTC. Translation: CASTFGGYGYTF.

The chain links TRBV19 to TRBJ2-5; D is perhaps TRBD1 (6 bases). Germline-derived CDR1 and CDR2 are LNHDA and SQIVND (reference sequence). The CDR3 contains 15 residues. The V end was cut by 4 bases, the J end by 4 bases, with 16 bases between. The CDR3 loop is CASSSPGTRAETQYF. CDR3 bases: TGTGCCAGTAGTAGCCCGGGGACACGGGCAGAGACCCAGTACTTC.

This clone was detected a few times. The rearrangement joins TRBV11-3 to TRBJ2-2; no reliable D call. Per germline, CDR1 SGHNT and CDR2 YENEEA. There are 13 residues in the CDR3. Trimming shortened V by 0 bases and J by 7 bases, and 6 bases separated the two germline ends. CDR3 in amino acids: CASSLDLVGELFF. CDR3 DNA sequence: TGTGCCAGCAGCTTAGATTTGGTCGGGGAGCTGTTTTTT.

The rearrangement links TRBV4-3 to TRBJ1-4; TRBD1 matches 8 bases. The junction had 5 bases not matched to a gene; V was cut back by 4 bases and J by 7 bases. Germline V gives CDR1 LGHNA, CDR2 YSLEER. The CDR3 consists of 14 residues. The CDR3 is CASSPGQGGEKLFF. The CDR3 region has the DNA TGCGCCAGCAGCCCCGGACAGGGCGGTGAAAAACTGTTTTTT.

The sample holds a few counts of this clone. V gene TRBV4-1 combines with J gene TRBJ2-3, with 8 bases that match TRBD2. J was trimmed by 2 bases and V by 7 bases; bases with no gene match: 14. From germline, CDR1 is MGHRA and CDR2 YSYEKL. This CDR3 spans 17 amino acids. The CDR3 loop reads CASKPPLTGGTTDTQYF. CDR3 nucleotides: TGCGCCAGCAAGCCACCCCTGACGGGAGGGACCACAGATACGCAGTATTTT.

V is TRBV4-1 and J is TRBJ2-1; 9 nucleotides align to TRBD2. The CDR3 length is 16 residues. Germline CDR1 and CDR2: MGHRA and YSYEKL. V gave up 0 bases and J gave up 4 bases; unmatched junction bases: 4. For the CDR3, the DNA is TGCGCCAGCAGCCAAGAAGCGGGGGGCCCTTACAATGAGCAGTTCTTC. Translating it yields CASSQEAGGPYNEQFF.

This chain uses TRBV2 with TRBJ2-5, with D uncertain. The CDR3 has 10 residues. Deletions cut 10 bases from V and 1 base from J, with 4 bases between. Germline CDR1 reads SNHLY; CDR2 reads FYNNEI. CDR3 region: CATAQETQYF. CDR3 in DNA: TGTGCCACCGCCCAAGAGACCCAGTACTTC.

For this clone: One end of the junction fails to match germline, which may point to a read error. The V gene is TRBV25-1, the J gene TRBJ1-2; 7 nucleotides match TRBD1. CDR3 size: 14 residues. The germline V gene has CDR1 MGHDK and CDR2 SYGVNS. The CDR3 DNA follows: TGTGCCGGCAGTGAATGGGACAGAAACTATGGCTACACCTTC. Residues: CAGSEWDRNYGYTF.

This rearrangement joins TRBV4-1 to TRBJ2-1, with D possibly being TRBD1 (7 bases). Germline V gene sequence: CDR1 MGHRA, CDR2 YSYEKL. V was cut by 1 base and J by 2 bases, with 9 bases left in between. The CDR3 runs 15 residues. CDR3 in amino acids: CASSQAGGPYNEQFF. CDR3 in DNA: TGCGCCAGCAGCCAAGCAGGGGGGCCCTACAATGAGCAGTTCTTC.

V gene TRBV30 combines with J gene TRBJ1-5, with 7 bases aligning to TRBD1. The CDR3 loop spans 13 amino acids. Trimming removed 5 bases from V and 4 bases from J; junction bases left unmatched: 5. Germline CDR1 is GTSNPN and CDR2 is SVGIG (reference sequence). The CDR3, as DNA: TGTGCCTGGGTTCCACAGGGGAATCAGCCCCAGCATTTT. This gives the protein CAWVPQGNQPQHF. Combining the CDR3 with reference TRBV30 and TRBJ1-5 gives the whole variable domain SQTIHQWPATLVQPVGSPLSLECTVEGTSNPNLYWYRQAAGRGLQLLFYSVGIGQISSEVPQNLSASRPQDRQFILSSKKLLLSDSGFYLCAWVPQGNQPQHFGDGTRLSIL.

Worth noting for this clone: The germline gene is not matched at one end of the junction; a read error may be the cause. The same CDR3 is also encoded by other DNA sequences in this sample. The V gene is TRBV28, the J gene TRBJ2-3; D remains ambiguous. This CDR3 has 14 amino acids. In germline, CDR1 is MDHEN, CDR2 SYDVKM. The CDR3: CASYRRGKSDTQYF. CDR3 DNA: TGCGCCAGCTACCGACGCGGAAAATCAGATACGCAGTATTTT.

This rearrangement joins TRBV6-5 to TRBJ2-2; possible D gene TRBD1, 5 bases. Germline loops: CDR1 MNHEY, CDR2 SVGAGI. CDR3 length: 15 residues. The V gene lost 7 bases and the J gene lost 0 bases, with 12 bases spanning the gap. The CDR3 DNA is TGTGCCAGCACCGCTCGCAGGGCGAACACCGGGGAGCTGTTTTTT. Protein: CASTARRANTGELFF.

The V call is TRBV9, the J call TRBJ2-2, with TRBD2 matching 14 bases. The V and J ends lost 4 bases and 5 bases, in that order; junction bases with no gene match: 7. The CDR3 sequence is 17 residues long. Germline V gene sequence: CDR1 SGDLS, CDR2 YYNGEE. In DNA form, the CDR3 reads TGTGCCAGCAGCCCTGGGACTAGCGGGGGTTGGACCGGGGAGCTGTTTTTT. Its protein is CASSPGTSGGWTGELFF.

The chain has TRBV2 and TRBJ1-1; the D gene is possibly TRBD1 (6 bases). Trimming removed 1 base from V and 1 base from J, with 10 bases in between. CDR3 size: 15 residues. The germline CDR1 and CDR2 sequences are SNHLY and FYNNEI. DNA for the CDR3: TGTGCCAGCAGTGAAGAGGGACACCCGAACACTGAAGCTTTCTTT. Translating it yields CASSEEGHPNTEAFF.